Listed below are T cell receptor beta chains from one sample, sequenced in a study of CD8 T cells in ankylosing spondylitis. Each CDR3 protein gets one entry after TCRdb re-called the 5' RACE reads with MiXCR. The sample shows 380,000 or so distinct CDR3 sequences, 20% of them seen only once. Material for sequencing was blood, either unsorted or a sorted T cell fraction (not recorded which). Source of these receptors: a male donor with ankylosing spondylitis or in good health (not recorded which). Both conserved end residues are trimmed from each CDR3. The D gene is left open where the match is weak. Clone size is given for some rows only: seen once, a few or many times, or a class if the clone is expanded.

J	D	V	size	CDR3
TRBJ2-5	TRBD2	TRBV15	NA	ATSRSGGGIETQY
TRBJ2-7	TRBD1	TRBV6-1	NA	ASGEWDRGYEQY
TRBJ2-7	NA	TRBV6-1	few	ASSDGRIGEQY
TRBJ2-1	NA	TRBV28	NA	ASSPASSSYNEQF
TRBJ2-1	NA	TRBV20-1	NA	SASDRGNEQF
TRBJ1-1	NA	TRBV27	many	ASSWTANTEAF
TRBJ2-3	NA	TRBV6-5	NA	ASSYMGGHTDTQY
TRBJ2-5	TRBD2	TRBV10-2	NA	ASSDTSGGFQETQY
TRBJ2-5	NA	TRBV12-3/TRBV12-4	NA	ASSFVGVGGYQETQY
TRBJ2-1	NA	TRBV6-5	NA	ASSSWIGDEQF
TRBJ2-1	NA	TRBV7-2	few	ASSLEGRGFDEQF
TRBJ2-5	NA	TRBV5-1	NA	ASSPGTRTYQETQY
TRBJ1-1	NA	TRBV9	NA	ASSVAGGNTEAF
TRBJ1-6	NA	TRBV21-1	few	ASSRPGPAGGSPLH
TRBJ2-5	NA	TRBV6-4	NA	ASRERTANKRPETQY
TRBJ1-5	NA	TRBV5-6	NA	ASSLGTGGIDQPQH
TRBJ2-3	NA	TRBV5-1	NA	ASSLETATTDTQY
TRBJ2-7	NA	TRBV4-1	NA	ASSPEDWTYEQY
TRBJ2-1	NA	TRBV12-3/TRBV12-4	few	ASRGSEQF
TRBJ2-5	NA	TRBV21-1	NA	ASLRGQGLETQY
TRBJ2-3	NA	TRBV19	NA	ASSRRQITDTQY
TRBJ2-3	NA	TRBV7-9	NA	ASSWIGTDTQY
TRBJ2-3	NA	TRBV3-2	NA	ATRDSSTDTQY
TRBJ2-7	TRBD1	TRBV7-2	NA	ASSLAGQEVTYEQY
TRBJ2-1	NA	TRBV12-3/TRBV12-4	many	ASSLGTGSSYNEQF
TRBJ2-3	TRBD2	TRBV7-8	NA	ASSPWISGDSSTDTQY
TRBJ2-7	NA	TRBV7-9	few	ASSLASRDEQY
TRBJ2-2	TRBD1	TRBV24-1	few	ATSDGTGRNTGELF
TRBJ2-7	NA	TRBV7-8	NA	ASSPWTSDEQY
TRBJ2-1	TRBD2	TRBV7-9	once	ASSLAGLGPNEQF
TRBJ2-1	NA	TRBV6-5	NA	ASSYSTLSSYNEQF
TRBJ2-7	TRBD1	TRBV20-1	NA	SARDPGGSDEQY
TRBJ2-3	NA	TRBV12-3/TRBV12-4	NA	ASSITGTTSTDTQY
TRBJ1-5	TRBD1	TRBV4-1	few	ASKPTGSNQPQH
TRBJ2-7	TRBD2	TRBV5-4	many	ASSLSGSSYEQY
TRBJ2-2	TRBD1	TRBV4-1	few	ASSHAGGVGTGELF
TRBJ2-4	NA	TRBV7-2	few	ASSLGFGAGTKNIQY
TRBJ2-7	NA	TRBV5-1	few	ASSSTLTEQY
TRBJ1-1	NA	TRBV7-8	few	ASSPTASLEAF
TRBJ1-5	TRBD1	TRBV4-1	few	ASSHQDREGQSNQPQH
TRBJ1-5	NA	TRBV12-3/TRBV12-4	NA	ASSLMGKPQH
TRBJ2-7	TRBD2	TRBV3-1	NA	ASSHGAGSSYEQY
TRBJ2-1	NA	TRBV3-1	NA	AISPLNEQF
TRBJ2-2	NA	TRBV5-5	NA	ASSPPRGAGELF
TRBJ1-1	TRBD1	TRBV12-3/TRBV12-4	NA	ASSSRWDRGNTEAF